Below, 32 T cell receptor beta chains from the same sample are listed, as sequenced in a study of CD8+CD57+ T cells in acquired aplastic anemia. Using genomic DNA as the template, TCR beta VDJ and CDR3 profiling was carried out. MiXCR, run by TCRdb on the reads, gives a single entry per CDR3 protein. The sample lists tens of thousands of distinct CDR3 sequences; roughly 77% were seen once. The sequencing input was sorted CD4+, CD8+, or CD8+CD57+ T cells (not recorded which) from PBMCs. The receptors were gathered from a human donor in good health, serving as a control.

This chain uses TRBV25-1 with TRBJ2-3, with 7 bases that match TRBD2. V gave up 1 base and J gave up 3 bases; unmatched junction bases: 16. The CDR3 length is 19 residues. Per germline, CDR1 MGHDK and CDR2 SYGVNS. The CDR3 is CASSEFTVGEGLVTDTQYF. The CDR3 DNA reads TGTGCCAGCAGTGAATTTACCGTCGGGGAGGGCTTGGTAACAGATACGCAGTATTTT.

This rearrangement joins TRBV2 to TRBJ2-1; D gene unclear. Germline CDR1 is SNHLY and CDR2 is FYNNEI. This CDR3 has 14 amino acids. Trimming pared 0 bases from V and 6 bases from J, leaving 9 bases between. The CDR3 region has the DNA TGTGCCAGCAGTGAAGCTGTAGTCTCCAATGAGCAGTTCTTC. It specifies CASSEAVVSNEQFF.

This chain links TRBV20-1 with TRBJ2-7, with D tentatively TRBD1 (8 bases). Between the trimmed V and J ends, which lost 1 base and 4 bases, there was a span of 11 bases. The CDR3 runs 13 residues. The germline gives CDR1 DFQATT, CDR2 SNEGSKA (reference sequence). CDR3 amino acids: CSARVQGGYEQYF. For the CDR3, the DNA is TGCAGTGCTAGAGTACAGGGGGGGTACGAGCAGTACTTC.

The V gene is TRBV19, the J gene TRBJ2-7, with D tentatively TRBD1 (6 bases). Per germline, CDR1 LNHDA and CDR2 SQIVND (reference sequence). This CDR3 contains 14 residues. Trimming pared 4 bases from V and 6 bases from J, leaving 16 bases between. The CDR3, as DNA: TGTGCCAGTAGTACCGCCGGGACATATTCCGAGCAGTACTTC. Its protein is CASSTAGTYSEQYF.

Sample share makes this clonotype medium-sized. The CDR3 DNA follows: TGTGCCAGCAGCTCACCCGGGACGGATAGCAATCAGCCCCAGCATTTT. It translates to CASSSPGTDSNQPQHF. This chain uses TRBV7-9 with TRBJ1-5; D perhaps matches TRBD1 (5 bases). From germline, CDR1 is SEHNR and CDR2 FQNEAQ (reference sequence). The CDR3 consists of 16 residues. Trimming removed 4 bases at V and 0 bases at J, with 13 bases between.

V gene TRBV29-1 combines with J gene TRBJ1-1, with 7 nucleotides matching TRBD1. The CDR3 length is 13 residues. With 6 bases clipped from V and 1 base from J, the junction kept 5 bases outside the gene matches. In germline, CDR1 is SQVTM, CDR2 ANQGSEA. CDR3 sequence: CSVRTGGNTEAFF. CDR3 DNA sequence: TGCAGCGTCAGGACAGGCGGGAACACTGAAGCTTTCTTT.

The V and J genes are TRBV25-1 and TRBJ1-2; no clear D. This CDR3 has 13 residues. Germline-derived CDR1 and CDR2 are MGHDK and SYGVNS. Trimming left V 6 bases short and J 2 bases short, with 10 bases between. CDR3 sequence: CASSAQRNYGYTF. In nucleotides, the CDR3 is TGTGCCAGCAGCGCCCAGCGAAACTATGGCTACACCTTC.

Points on this clonotype: One end of the junction fails to match germline, which may point to a read error. The chain carries TRBV12-3 or TRBV12-4 and TRBJ1-1, with 7 bases that match TRBD1. The CDR3 contains 12 residues. The chain's CDR3 is CASSTGTAIILF. CDR3 in DNA: TGTGCCAGCAGTACGGGGACAGCAATAATCCTCTTT.

This sequence joins TRBV15 and TRBJ1-1; no firm D call. Germline-derived CDR1 and CDR2 are LNHNV and YYDKDF (reference sequence). CDR3 length: 14 amino acids. V was shortened by 3 bases and J by 3 bases, with 11 bases between the two germline ends. The CDR3 DNA follows: TGTGCCACCAGCAGGATCAACAGTGACACTGAAGCTTTCTTT. Its translation is CATSRINSDTEAFF.

The rearrangement links TRBV25-1 to TRBJ2-7; no reliable D call. CDR1 and CDR2 from the germline V gene are MGHDK and SYGVNS. The CDR3 loop spans 17 amino acids. Trimming shortened V by 0 bases and J by 7 bases, and 22 bases separated the two germline ends. The CDR3 DNA reads TGTGCCAGCAGTGAATACCTCGGCGGCCCTACCCTTCGGGAGCAGTACTTC. Amino acid sequence: CASSEYLGGPTLREQYF.

This clonotype is deemed medium-sized (0.01 to 0.1%). As DNA, the CDR3 is TGTGCCAGCAGCTTGACCGGAGGGGCGAACTATGGCTACACCTTC. Encoded protein: CASSLTGGANYGYTF. The V and J genes are TRBV6-1 and TRBJ1-2, with D possibly TRBD1 on 5 matching bases. Trimming took 6 bases from V and 2 from J, leaving 16 bases between them. Germline V gene data show CDR1 as MNHNS and CDR2 as SASEGT. The CDR3 totals 15 residues.

This clonotype has just one count. The chain links TRBV19 to TRBJ1-1; possibly TRBD1 for D (6 bases). Germline assignment: CDR1 LNHDA and CDR2 SQIVND (reference sequence). Trimming left V 5 bases short and J 3 bases short, with 16 bases between. The CDR3 consists of 15 residues. The CDR3 DNA reads TGTGCCAGTAGTCTCGGACAGAGGGGCCACACTGAAGCTTTCTTT. Translation: CASSLGQRGHTEAFF.

This clonotype was recorded a few times. CDR3 in amino acids: CASSPGTGDHTDTQYF. CDR3 bases: TGTGCCAGCAGCCCCGGGACAGGGGATCACACAGATACGCAGTATTTT. The genes are TRBV11-1 and TRBJ2-3, with TRBD1 matching over 10 bases. After removal of 5 bases from V and 2 bases from J, the junction contained 7 bases not matched to a gene. The length of the CDR3 is 16 residues. Germline-derived CDR1 and CDR2 are SGHAT and FQDESV (reference sequence).

The chain employs TRBV20-1 and TRBJ1-6; the match to TRBD1 covers 7 bases. CDR1 DFQATT and CDR2 SNEGSKA come from the germline V gene (reference sequence). The CDR3 is made up of 14 amino acids. V was pared by 3 bases and J by 8 bases, with 7 bases of the junction left unmatched. The CDR3: CSARLGTEYSPLHF. In nucleotides, the CDR3 is TGCAGTGCTAGGTTAGGGACAGAATATTCACCCCTCCACTTT.

V usage is TRBV10-1 and J usage is TRBJ1-4, with D tentatively TRBD1 (5 bases). The V gene lost 6 bases and the J gene lost 7 bases, with 12 bases spanning the gap. The CDR3 sequence is 13 residues long. Per the germline V gene, CDR1 is WNHNN and CDR2 is SYGVQD (reference sequence). The CDR3 is CASSPGTAEKLFF. The CDR3 DNA reads TGCGCCAGCAGCCCCGGGACCGCTGAAAAACTGTTTTTT.

In this sample, this clonotype turned up a few times. The V gene is TRBV10-3, the J gene TRBJ2-7; maybe TRBD2 (6 bases). V lost 8 bases, J lost 6 bases, and 11 bases lay in between. CDR1 and CDR2 (germline): ENHRY, SYGVKD. CDR3 length equals 11 residues. Here the CDR3 DNA reads TGTGCCATCGGGAGGAGCGGCGAGCAGTACTTC. The encoded protein is CAIGRSGEQYF.

The gene calls are TRBV20-1 and TRBJ2-5, with D possibly being TRBD2 (5 bases). CDR3 length: 11 amino acids. The germline gives CDR1 DFQATT, CDR2 SNEGSKA (reference sequence). The germline V and J ends were trimmed by 6 bases and 7 bases, with 12 bases remaining between them. CDR3 region: CSARQAGTQYF. The CDR3 DNA sequence: TGCAGTGCCCGGCAGGCGGGGACCCAGTACTTC.

The genes are TRBV24-1 and TRBJ2-5; TRBD1 matches 7 bases. Germline V CDR1 and CDR2: KGHDR, SFDVKD. This CDR3 has 15 residues. The trim removed 4 bases at V and 3 bases at J, leaving 7 bases unmatched. CDR3 DNA: TGTGCCACCAGTGACCCTACAGACAGGGAAGAGACCCAGTACTTC. The encoded protein is CATSDPTDREETQYF.

By proportion, this clonotype is medium-sized (0.01 to 0.1%). The CDR3 spells CASSPGQGHYGYTF. The CDR3 bases are TGTGCCAGCAGCCCTGGACAGGGCCACTATGGCTACACCTTC. This chain uses TRBV14 with TRBJ1-2; 8 bases are a match to TRBD1. CDR1 is SGHDN and CDR2 is FVKESK in the germline V gene. The ends lost 4 bases at V and 3 bases at J; junction bases unmatched: 4. The CDR3 has 14 residues.

V is TRBV4-3 and J is TRBJ2-7; D unresolved. This CDR3 contains 13 residues. Trimming took off 0 bases at V and 4 bases at J, with 7 bases between the two ends. Germline CDR1 reads LGHNA; CDR2 reads YSLEER. Written as DNA, the CDR3 is TGCGCCAGCAGCCAAGATGCATATTACGAGCAGTACTTC. Its protein is CASSQDAYYEQYF.

The V gene is TRBV2, the J gene TRBJ2-3; a weak D match, TRBD2 (5 bases). Per the germline V gene, CDR1 is SNHLY and CDR2 is FYNNEI. Trimming left V 4 bases short and J 4 bases short, with 9 bases between. This CDR3 has 13 residues. The CDR3 region has the DNA TGTGCCAGCAGTGGAGGGTTGGCAGATACGCAGTATTTT. This sequence encodes CASSGGLADTQYF.

The chain recombines TRBV25-1 with TRBJ2-7; maybe TRBD1 (6 bases). Germline values: CDR1 MGHDK, CDR2 SYGVNS. Trimming took off 6 bases at V and 2 bases at J, with 14 bases between the two ends. The CDR3 is 14 amino acids. CDR3 residues: CASSLATGPYEQYF. The CDR3 DNA follows: TGTGCCAGCAGCTTGGCCACAGGGCCCTACGAGCAGTACTTC.

V gene TRBV20-1 combines with J gene TRBJ1-2; no clear D gene. CDR1 is DFQATT and CDR2 is SNEGSKA in the germline V gene (reference sequence). The germline V and J ends were trimmed by 6 bases and 4 bases, with 9 bases remaining between them. The CDR3 length is 11 residues. The CDR3 sequence is CSASTSYGYTF. CDR3 sequence (DNA): TGCAGTGCCTCAACATCCTATGGCTACACCTTC.

The chain couples TRBV5-6 to TRBJ2-1; 7 positions agree with TRBD2. Germline CDR1 reads SGHDT; CDR2 reads YYEEEE. V lost 0 bases, J lost 4 bases, and 4 bases stayed unmatched. The CDR3 length is 15 residues. In DNA, the CDR3 is TGTGCCAGCAGCTTGGGGGGACTAAATTACAATGAGCAGTTCTTC. Translation gives CASSLGGLNYNEQFF.

This clonotype was seen once. CDR3 loop: CSAADGRDEKLFF. In DNA form, the CDR3 reads TGCAGCGCGGCGGACGGGAGGGATGAAAAACTGTTTTTT. The chain combines TRBV29-1 with TRBJ1-4; D gene ambiguous. Germline CDR1 SQVTM, CDR2 ANQGSEA. The CDR3 is made up of 13 amino acids. Trimming removed 7 bases at V and 6 bases at J, with 15 bases between.

The table lists this clonotype with a few counts. This chain uses TRBV12-3 or TRBV12-4 with TRBJ2-5; 11 nucleotides line up with TRBD2. The CDR3 is 14 residues long. V lost 6 bases, J lost 2 bases, and 2 bases stayed unmatched. The CDR3 region has the DNA TGTGCCAGCAGATGGACTAGCGGGCAAGAGACCCAGTACTTC. Translating gives CASRWTSGQETQYF.

This chain uses TRBV24-1 with TRBJ2-1; weak D call: TRBD1 (7 bases). Germline CDR1 reads KGHDR; CDR2 reads SFDVKD. This CDR3 is built from 15 residues. Trimming left V 12 bases short and J 7 bases short, with 24 bases between. The CDR3, as DNA: TGTGCCGCGTCGGGAAGCAGGGGGGTGGGGAATGAGCAGTTCTTC. It specifies CAASGSRGVGNEQFF.

This clonotype has only one observation. V gene TRBV5-1 combines with J gene TRBJ2-5; the match to TRBD1 covers 8 bases. V dropped 1 base and J dropped 5; count of bases not matched to a gene: 7. This CDR3 contains 15 residues. The germline V gene encodes CDR1 SGHRS and CDR2 YFSETQ. CDR3 DNA sequence: TGCGCCAGCAGCTTGATCGGCAGGGGGCCGGAGACCCAGTACTTC. This codes for CASSLIGRGPETQYF.

This chain links TRBV29-1 with TRBJ1-1; 7 bases align to TRBD1. The CDR3 totals 11 residues. V was pared by 8 bases and J by 8 bases, with 8 bases of the junction left unmatched. The germline CDR1 and CDR2 sequences are SQVTM and ANQGSEA. The CDR3 DNA reads TGCAGCTACGGGACAGCTGGGGAAGCTTTCTTT. It is translated as CSYGTAGEAFF.

The CDR3 region has the DNA TGCAGTGCCGGACAGGGCATTCAACAGCCCCAGCATTTT. This sequence encodes CSAGQGIQQPQHF. The chain combines TRBV20-1 with TRBJ1-5; 8 nucleotides match TRBD1. This CDR3 has 13 residues. Per the germline V gene, CDR1 is DFQATT and CDR2 is SNEGSKA (reference sequence). V gave up 6 bases and J gave up 7 bases; unmatched junction bases: 8.

This clonotype is termed medium-sized. V gene TRBV19 combines with J gene TRBJ2-5, with 8 bases matching TRBD1. This CDR3 region has 15 residues. Looked up from germline, CDR1 is LNHDA and CDR2 is SQIVND (reference sequence). After removal of 4 bases from V and 5 bases from J, the junction contained 9 bases not matched to a gene. The CDR3 DNA sequence: TGTGCCAGTAGTACAACAGGGGGATGGAAGGAGACCCAGTACTTC. Amino acids: CASSTTGGWKETQYF. The variable domain in full, with the rest retrieved from reference TRBV19 and TRBJ2-5, is DGGITQSPKYLFRKEGQNVTLSCEQNLNHDAMYWYRQDPGQGLRLIYYSQIVNDFQKGDIAEGYSVSREKKESFPLTVTSAQKNPTAFYLCASSTTGGWKETQYFGPGTRLLVL.

V and J are TRBV7-9 and TRBJ1-1, with D possibly matching TRBD1 (5 bases). This CDR3 contains 14 residues. Germline CDR1 SEHNR, CDR2 FQNEAQ (reference sequence). Trimming pared 6 bases from V and 6 bases from J, leaving 17 bases between. The CDR3 DNA reads as TGTGCCAGCAGTTTGATCAGGGACGTGGCTGAAGCTTTCTTT. It yields the protein CASSLIRDVAEAFF.